This T cell receptor beta chain comes out of a study of blood T cell repertoires in COVID-19. On the study more broadly: Sample material is recorded as cDNA or gDNA derived from T cells, B-cell-depleted T cells, or PBMCs.

The CDR3 loop spans 14 amino acids. CDR1 and CDR2 (germline): LGHDT, YNNKEL (reference sequence). Trimming stripped 5 bases from V and 3 bases from J, with 14 bases between. This clone came up a few times. The age range of participants was about 18 to 90 years, with residence in some 25 US areas. Assignment of participants to cohorts was predicated upon participant-reported clinical history. For recovered donors of Cohort 3, there were two negative PCRs, clearance, or symptom resolution. The method was immunoSEQ multiplex PCR; TCRdb's version includes in-frame clones alone and lacks a portion of them. The sample holds hundreds of thousands of clones, approximately 92% seen once.

The receptor's source is a man aged 25 to 40 who had recovered from COVID-19. The chain combines TRBV3-1 (or the pseudogene TRBV3-2) with TRBJ2-7; no definite D call. Input material: PBMCs or T cells enriched from blood (not recorded which). CDR3 DNA sequence: TGTGCCAGCAGCGTCGGCCTTGGCGGCTACGAGCAGTACTTC. It specifies CASSVGLGGYEQYF.